The rows below give T cell receptor beta chains drawn from one sample of a study of metastatic and nonmetastatic thyroid tumors. TCRdb reprocessed the PCR reads using MiXCR. The sample includes around 31,000 clones, about a fifth of them seen just once. Sequencing input: tumor tissue. The receptors were sampled from a male donor with papillary thyroid cancer or a benign thyroid nodule (not recorded which). Some clones in this sample may be carry-over from other donors' samples. CDR3s include the opening cysteine and the closing phenylalanine or tryptophan. D genes are given only for firm matches. Only some rows state a clone size, as once, few, many or a class for expanded clones.

CASSGAPRYEAFF,TGTGCCAGCTCCGGGGCCCCAAGGTACGAAGCTTTCTTT,-,-,TRBJ1-1,TRBV12-3/TRBV12-4
CASSQDLPYEQYF,TGCGCCAGCAGCCAAGATCTTCCCTACGAGCAGTACTTC,-,-,TRBJ2-7,TRBV4-1
CATSDRMTAASTDTQYF,TGTGCCACCAGTGATCGGATGACAGCCGCTAGCACAGATACGCAGTATTTT,-,-,TRBJ2-3,TRBV24-1
CASSIDAGGTTYEQYF,TGTGCCAGTAGTATAGATGCAGGGGGAACGACCTACGAGCAGTACTTC,TRBD1,many,TRBJ2-7,TRBV19
CASSSPLSGLTDTQYF,TGTGCCAGCAGTTCCCCCCTATCGGGCCTCACAGATACGCAGTATTTT,-,few,TRBJ2-3,TRBV6-2/TRBV6-3
CASSRSSNEQFF,TGTGCCAGCAGCCGCTCCTCAAATGAGCAGTTCTTC,-,many,TRBJ2-1,TRBV7-9
CASSRLGAASVRSFF,TGTGCCAGCAGCCGCCTAGGCGCGGCTAGCGTGAGGTCGTTCTTC,-,-,TRBJ2-1,TRBV28
CASILGTLGVEDTQYF,TGCGCCAGCATCCTAGGAACTCTAGGCGTCGAAGATACTCAGTATTTT,-,once,TRBJ2-3,TRBV5-1
CASSIVGLAGSNEQFF,TGTGCCAGTAGTATAGTTGGACTAGCGGGAAGCAATGAGCAGTTCTTC,TRBD2,-,TRBJ2-1,TRBV19
CASSSTYHTEAFF,TGTGCCAGCAGCTCTACATACCACACTGAAGCTTTCTTT,-,few,TRBJ1-1,TRBV27
CASGQGEYEQYF,TGTGCGTCGGGACAGGGTGAATACGAGCAGTACTTC,TRBD1,few,TRBJ2-7,TRBV6-1
CASSLRRQRQETQYF,TGTGCCAGCAGCTTAAGGAGACAACGACAAGAGACCCAGTACTTC,-,-,TRBJ2-5,TRBV7-2
CASSLARGANYGYTF,TGTGCCAGCAGCTTAGCGCGCGGGGCTAACTATGGCTACACCTTC,-,-,TRBJ1-2,TRBV7-8
CASSLGGTSGGYEQYF,TGTGCCAGCAGCTTGGGGGGGACTAGCGGGGGCTACGAGCAGTACTTC,TRBD2,many,TRBJ2-7,TRBV11-2
CASSQDLGVGGNTIYF,TGCGCCAGCAGCCAAGACCTAGGCGTAGGGGGAAACACCATATATTTT,-,many,TRBJ1-3,TRBV4-3
CASSLKRGLGNEQFF,TGTGCCAGCAGCTTAAAAAGGGGACTGGGCAATGAGCAGTTCTTC,-,many,TRBJ2-1,TRBV7-2
CAISDPPGHSENDNEQFF,TGTGCCATCAGTGATCCGCCGGGACACTCGGAAAATGACAATGAGCAGTTCTTC,-,many,TRBJ2-1,TRBV10-3
CASSWDSIETKYF,TGTGCAAGCAGTTGGGACAGTATCGAGACCAAGTACTTC,TRBD1,-,TRBJ2-5,TRBV6-5
CASSLGGTIGREQFF,TGTGCCAGCAGCTTAGGAGGGACTATCGGGAGGGAGCAGTTCTTC,TRBD2,-,TRBJ2-1,TRBV11-2
CASSLLAGGGLTDTQYF,TGTGCCAGCAGCTTACTAGCGGGAGGGGGCCTCACAGATACGCAGTATTTT,TRBD2,-,TRBJ2-3,TRBV11-2
CASNLIPYEQYF,TGTGCCAGCAACTTGATCCCCTACGAGCAGTACTTC,-,-,TRBJ2-7,TRBV28
CASSGPGGGDEQYF,TGTGCCAGCAGTGGCCCAGGGGGCGGGGACGAGCAGTACTTC,TRBD1,-,TRBJ2-7,TRBV12-3/TRBV12-4
CSARDFALAADSSYNEQFF,TGCAGTGCTAGAGATTTCGCGCTAGCGGCTGATAGCTCCTACAATGAGCAGTTCTTC,TRBD2,-,TRBJ2-1,TRBV20-1
CSASPRTGIYEQYF,TGCAGTGCTAGCCCCCGGACAGGGATATACGAGCAGTACTTC,TRBD1,-,TRBJ2-7,TRBV20-1
CASSPRSGAYNEQFF,TGTGCCAGCAGTCCCCGTAGCGGGGCATACAATGAGCAGTTCTTC,TRBD2,many,TRBJ2-1,TRBV27
CASRRETQYF,TGTGCCAGCCGTCGGGAGACCCAGTACTTC,-,-,TRBJ2-5,TRBV28
CASSAAPTDTQYF,TGTGCCAGCAGCGCAGCACCCACAGATACGCAGTATTTT,-,many,TRBJ2-3,TRBV25-1
CASSPSIGSYNEQFF,TGTGCCAGCAGTCCATCGATTGGGTCCTACAATGAGCAGTTCTTC,-,medium-sized,TRBJ2-1,TRBV27
CASSPDRSNEKLFF,TGTGCCAGCAGCCCAGACAGGAGTAATGAAAAACTGTTTTTT,-,many,TRBJ1-4,TRBV7-9
CASSYGSGNTIYF,TGTGCCAGCAGTTATGGGTCTGGAAACACCATATATTTT,-,medium-sized,TRBJ1-3,TRBV6-5
CASSLAPGNQPQHF,TGTGCCAGCAGCTTAGCGCCGGGAAATCAGCCCCAGCATTTT,-,many,TRBJ1-5,TRBV7-2
CASSPSSGYGNEQFF,TGTGCCAGCTCACCATCAAGCGGGTATGGCAATGAGCAGTTCTTC,-,many,TRBJ2-1,TRBV18
CASSMDSSGNTIYF,TGTGCCAGTAGTATGGATAGCTCTGGAAACACCATATATTTT,-,few,TRBJ1-3,TRBV19
CASSLSGRYEQYF,TGCGCCAGCAGCTTGAGCGGGAGGTACGAGCAGTACTTC,TRBD2,medium-sized,TRBJ2-7,TRBV5-1
CASSFGQIVSYEQYF,TGTGCCAGCAGTTTCGGACAAATAGTCTCCTACGAGCAGTACTTC,-,medium-sized,TRBJ2-7,TRBV12-3/TRBV12-4
CASTYGTAPLHF,TGTGCCAGTACGTACGGGACGGCACCCCTCCACTTT,-,many,TRBJ1-6,TRBV19
CAWRTLSGITGELFF,TGTGCCTGGAGAACTTTAAGCGGGATCACCGGGGAGCTGTTTTTT,TRBD2,many,TRBJ2-2,TRBV30
CASSLTGAGPAEQYF,TGTGCCAGCAGTTTAACGGGAGCAGGGCCGGCAGAGCAGTACTTC,-,few,TRBJ2-7,TRBV12-3/TRBV12-4
CASSGPGLADYYTDTQYF,TGTGCCAGCAGCGGGCCGGGACTAGCGGACTACTATACAGATACGCAGTATTTT,TRBD2,-,TRBJ2-3,TRBV11-2
CASRDKGGYTF,TGTGCCAGCAGGGATAAGGGAGGCTACACCTTC,-,-,TRBJ1-2,TRBV2
CASQQGTADTQYF,TGTGCCAGCCAACAGGGGACGGCAGATACGCAGTATTTT,TRBD1,-,TRBJ2-3,TRBV19
CASRLNTARDDYTF,TGTGCCAGCAGACTAAACACGGCGAGAGATGACTACACCTTC,-,medium-sized,TRBJ1-2,TRBV6-2/TRBV6-3
CASRGTGHSGNTIYF,TGTGCCAGCAGGGGTACAGGGCACTCTGGAAACACCATATATTTT,-,few,TRBJ1-3,TRBV12-3/TRBV12-4
CASSPDLAPASNEQYF,TGTGCCAGCAGCCCAGATCTAGCACCAGCGAGCAACGAGCAGTACTTC,-,many,TRBJ2-7,TRBV11-2
CSVSTGGTGELFF,TGCAGCGTTTCGACAGGGGGGACCGGGGAGCTGTTTTTT,TRBD1,many,TRBJ2-2,TRBV29-1
CSARARLAGSSYEQYF,TGCAGTGCTAGAGCGAGACTAGCGGGATCCTCCTACGAGCAGTACTTC,TRBD2,-,TRBJ2-7,TRBV20-1
CASSVDFGTPGTEAFF,TGTGCCAGCAGCGTAGATTTCGGGACGCCGGGCACTGAAGCTTTCTTT,-,-,TRBJ1-1,TRBV9
CASSFEGDGYTF,TGTGCCAGCAGCTTCGAGGGCGATGGCTACACCTTC,-,few,TRBJ1-2,TRBV7-9
CATSDAYEQYF,TGTGCCACCAGTGATGCTTACGAGCAGTACTTC,-,few,TRBJ2-7,TRBV24-1
CARGPYYTDTQYF,TGTGCCAGAGGACCCTACTACACAGATACGCAGTATTTT,-,many,TRBJ2-3,TRBV2
CASSRSGTGVFYEQFF,TGTGCCAGCAGTAGATCCGGGACAGGGGTTTTCTATGAGCAGTTCTTC,TRBD1,-,TRBJ2-1,TRBV6-1
CASSIVTGELFF,TGTGCCAGTAGTATAGTAACCGGGGAGCTGTTTTTT,-,many,TRBJ2-2,TRBV19